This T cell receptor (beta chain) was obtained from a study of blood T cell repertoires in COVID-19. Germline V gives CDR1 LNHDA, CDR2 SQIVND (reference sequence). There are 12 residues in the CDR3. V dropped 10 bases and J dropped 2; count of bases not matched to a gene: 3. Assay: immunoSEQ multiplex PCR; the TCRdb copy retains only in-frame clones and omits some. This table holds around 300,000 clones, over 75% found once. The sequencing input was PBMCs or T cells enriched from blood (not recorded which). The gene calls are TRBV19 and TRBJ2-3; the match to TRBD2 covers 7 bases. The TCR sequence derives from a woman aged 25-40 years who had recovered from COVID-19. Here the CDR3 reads CATRDYTDTQYF. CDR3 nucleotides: TGTGCCACCCGGGACTACACAGATACGCAGTATTTT.